The source of this T cell receptor (beta chain) is a study of vaccination and CD4 T cells after COVID-19. Overall study: The authors used overlapping spike peptides from SARS-CoV-2, HCoV-NL63, HCoV-OC43 and HCoV-229E to stimulate cells.

This sample's treatment: 10-day PBMC culture with coronavirus spike peptide pools or control peptides (ViraFEST assay). Cultured CD4+ T cell DNA was sequenced using the Oncomine TCR Beta short-read assay. In this case, cultured CD4+ T cells provided the extracted genomic DNA. TCRdb passed the PCR reads through MiXCR, listing each CDR3 protein once. The repertoire holds fewer than 20,000 distinct CDR3 sequences, roughly three fifths seen once, with 7.5% to 9% in the top ten. Worth noting for this clonotype: Antigen specificity is unknown.

From germline, CDR1 is SGHVS and CDR2 FQNEAQ. This CDR3 is 15 amino acids long. Trimming took 4 bases from V and 2 from J, leaving 11 bases between them. The gene calls are TRBV7-8 and TRBJ2-2; TRBD1 might be the D (6 bases). The sample consisted of CD4+ T cells from blood, cultured in vitro. The sequence derives from a human donor who had recovered from COVID-19. CDR3 protein: CASSSRDTNTGELFF. As DNA, the CDR3 is TGTGCCAGCAGCTCCCGGGACACTAACACCGGGGAGCTGTTTTTT.